This T cell receptor beta chain was retrieved from a study of CD8+ T cells in alopecia areata. Background on the study: Treated individuals took tofacitinib by mouth, 5 to 10 mg twice daily. Overall study results and limits: For lesional scalp, especially alopecia totalis/universalis, clonality was higher than in normal scalp.

Investigators isolated RNA and reverse transcribed it into cDNA to act as the sequencing template. Libraries were prepared by immunoSEQ multiplex PCR; TCRdb keeps only in-frame clonotypes and omits some of them. Among around 150,000 clones listed, around 82% were seen once. Remarks on this clone: Antigen unknown.

Germline CDR1 LGHNA, CDR2 YSLEER. The CDR3 has 17 amino acids. V lost 0 bases to trimming and J lost 7 bases; unmatched junction nucleotides: 12. Treatment indicated: oral pan-JAK inhibitor, 5-10 mg twice daily. The sequences come from CD8+ T cells sorted from blood, collected at week 4, from a patient treated with tofacitinib. The receptor was derived from a human donor with alopecia areata. The V call is TRBV4-3, the J call TRBJ2-7, with TRBD1 matching 10 bases. The CDR3 nucleotides are TGCGCCAGCAGCCAAGATTCCGCCGGGACAGGGGATTTAGAGCAGTACTTC. This translates into CASSQDSAGTGDLEQYF.